This T cell receptor (beta chain) was recorded in a study of T cells in Graves' hyperthyroidism and ophthalmopathy. Study details: Peripheral blood samples were taken at initial diagnosis, prior to any treatment. Overall study findings and caveats: Most clonotypes that expanded in the thyroid above 0.001 also showed up in blood.

A word on this clonotype: Its antigen is undetermined.

The V gene's germline CDR1 is LGHNA and CDR2 YNFKEQ. Trimming pared 4 bases from V and 0 bases from J, leaving 19 bases between. The length of the CDR3 is 18 residues. Amplification of TCR beta CDR3 regions was performed using RNA transcripts as template. HTBI primers drove first-round RT-PCR of the TCR CDR3. TCRdb re-analysed the multiplex PCR reads in MiXCR, keeping a single row per CDR3 protein. The sample lists about 640,000 distinct CDR3 sequences, roughly 20% occurring once. Diagnosis rested on symptoms, serum thyroxine and TRAb, thyroid ultrasound, and orbital computed tomography. This sample holds PBMCs from less than 13 ml fresh peripheral blood.

Sequences were obtained from blood. V gene TRBV4-2 combines with J gene TRBJ2-1; D might be TRBD2 (7 bases). This clonotype was obtained from a man between 25 and 39 years old with Graves' ophthalmopathy. The CDR3 nucleotides are TGTGCCAGCAGCCTCCTGGGGGGGGGCTCACCCTCCTACAATGAGCAGTTCTTC. Translated, it gives CASSLLGGGSPSYNEQFF.